This entry features one T cell receptor beta chain sequence. TCRdb keeps only in-frame clones here, not all; method: immunoSEQ multiplex PCR. There are approximately 65,000 clones in the sample; around nine tenths occur only once, and roughly 5% lies in the top ten. The CDR3 is 14 amino acids. The V gene lost 0 bases and the J gene lost 3 bases, with 9 bases spanning the gap. Germline CDR1 SGHDT, CDR2 YYEEEE. The source of the sample is a study of technical replicates of blood from several donors. The clonotype was recovered from a human donor in good health. Some clones in this sample may be carry-over from other donors' samples. This chain links TRBV5-6 with TRBJ1-2; TRBD1 might be the D (6 bases). The specimen sequenced was PBMCs. The CDR3 protein is CASSLDRGYYGYTF. The CDR3 nucleotides are TGTGCCAGCAGCTTGGATAGGGGGTACTATGGCTACACCTTC. Variable domain in full (rest from reference TRBV5-6 and TRBJ1-2): DAGVTQSPTHLIKTRGQQVTLRCSPKSGHDTVSWYQQALGQGPQFIFQYYEEEERQRGNFPDRFSGHQFPNYSSELNVNALLLGDSALYLCASSLDRGYYGYTFGSGTRLTVV.